The rows below give T cell receptor beta chains drawn from one sample of a study of siplizumab effects on memory and regulatory T cells. Sequencing was performed with immunoSEQ multiplex PCR; in TCRdb, only in-frame clones are kept and a portion is missing. The sample lists about 100,000 clones; about 91% were seen once. Sequenced sample: CD4+ T cells sorted from blood. The receptors come from a human donor in good health. The CDR3 runs from the conserved cysteine through the conserved F or W. Each record gives: clone size, D gene, J gene, V gene, CDR3 protein, CDR3 DNA. A D gene is named only where the DNA matches it firmly. Only some rows state a clone size, as once, few, many or a class for expanded clones.

>.|.|TRBJ1-4|TRBV4-2
CASSQVGKAEKLFF
TGTGCCAGCAGCCAAGTCGGGAAGGCTGAAAAACTGTTTTTT
>.|TRBD1|TRBJ1-1|TRBV2
CASSDTGGTEAFF
TGTGCCAGCAGTGACACAGGGGGCACTGAAGCTTTCTTT
>.|.|TRBJ1-1|TRBV18
CASSTRTVMNTEAFF
TGTGCCAGCTCAACCCGGACGGTAATGAACACTGAAGCTTTCTTT
>.|.|TRBJ2-7|TRBV7-7
CASSLKGAGFGHGYEQYF
TGTGCCAGCAGCTTAAAAGGGGCGGGGTTCGGCCACGGATACGAGCAGTACTTC
>.|.|TRBJ1-5|TRBV12-5
CASAVDSQHQPQHF
TGTGCTAGTGCCGTAGACAGTCAGCATCAGCCCCAGCATTTT
>.|TRBD1|TRBJ1-2|TRBV5-1
CASSLEGAPSNGYTF
TGCGCCAGCAGCTTGGAGGGGGCCCCCTCGAATGGCTACACCTTC
>once|TRBD1|TRBJ2-3|TRBV18
CASSLGTGDTDTQYF
TGTGCCAGCTCCCTCGGGACAGGAGATACAGATACGCAGTATTTT
>.|.|TRBJ2-3|TRBV6-6
CASREAASVTDTQYF
TGTGCCAGCAGAGAGGCGGCTAGCGTTACAGATACGCAGTATTTT
>once|TRBD1|TRBJ1-5|TRBV30
CAYRDRGRGNQPQHF
TGTGCCTATCGGGACAGGGGGCGCGGCAATCAGCCCCAGCATTTT
>.|.|TRBJ2-1|TRBV4-3
CASSQEPASYNEQFF
TGCGCCAGCAGCCAAGAACCAGCCTCCTACAATGAGCAGTTCTTC
>.|TRBD2|TRBJ2-5|TRBV7-2
CASSPQGLALQETQYF
TGTGCCAGCAGCCCCCAGGGACTAGCCCTGCAAGAGACCCAGTACTTC
>.|.|TRBJ2-7|TRBV7-9
CASSSMGGTEQYF
TGTGCCAGCAGCAGTATGGGGGGTACCGAGCAGTACTTC
>.|TRBD2|TRBJ2-3|TRBV4-3
CASSQDLAGGLGDTQYF
TGCGCCAGCAGCCAAGATTTGGCGGGGGGGCTCGGAGATACGCAGTATTTT
>.|.|TRBJ1-2|TRBV30
CAWSLSGIGHGYTF
TGTGCCTGGAGTTTATCCGGGATCGGCCATGGCTACACCTTC
>.|.|TRBJ2-7|TRBV6-1
CASSVSPPGPTYEQYF
TGTGCCAGCAGTGTTTCCCCGCCAGGCCCGACCTACGAGCAGTACTTC
>.|.|TRBJ2-7|TRBV7-9
CASSLGGQGSYEQYF
TGTGCCAGCAGCTTAGGGGGTCAGGGCTCCTACGAGCAGTACTTC
>.|.|TRBJ1-3|TRBV28
CASGMTNTIYF
TGTGCCAGCGGCATGACAAACACCATATATTTT
>.|TRBD1|TRBJ1-4|TRBV10-3
CAAGQGAPNEKLFF
TGTGCCGCTGGGCAGGGGGCGCCTAATGAAAAACTGTTTTTT
>.|.|TRBJ2-7|TRBV10-3
CAISEGSEQYF
TGTGCCATCAGTGAGGGCAGCGAGCAGTACTTC